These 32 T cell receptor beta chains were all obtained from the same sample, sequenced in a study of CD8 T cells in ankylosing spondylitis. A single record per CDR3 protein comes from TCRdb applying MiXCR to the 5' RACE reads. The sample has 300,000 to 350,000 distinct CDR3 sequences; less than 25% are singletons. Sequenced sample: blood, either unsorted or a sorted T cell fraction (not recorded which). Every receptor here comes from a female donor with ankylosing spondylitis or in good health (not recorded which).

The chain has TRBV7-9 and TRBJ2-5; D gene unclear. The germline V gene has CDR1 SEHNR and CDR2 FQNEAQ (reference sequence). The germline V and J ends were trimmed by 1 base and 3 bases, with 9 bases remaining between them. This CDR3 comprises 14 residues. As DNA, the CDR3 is TGTGCCAGCAGCTTAGGTGTCAGAGAAGAGACCCAGTACTTC. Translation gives CASSLGVREETQYF.

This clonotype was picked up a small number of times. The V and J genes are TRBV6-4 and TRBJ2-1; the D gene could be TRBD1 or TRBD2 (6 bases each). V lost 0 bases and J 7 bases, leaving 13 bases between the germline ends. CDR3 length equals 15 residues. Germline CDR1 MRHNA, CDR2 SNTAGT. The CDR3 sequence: CASSDSSRGENEQFF. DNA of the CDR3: TGTGCCAGCAGTGACTCGAGTAGGGGGGAGAATGAGCAGTTCTTC.

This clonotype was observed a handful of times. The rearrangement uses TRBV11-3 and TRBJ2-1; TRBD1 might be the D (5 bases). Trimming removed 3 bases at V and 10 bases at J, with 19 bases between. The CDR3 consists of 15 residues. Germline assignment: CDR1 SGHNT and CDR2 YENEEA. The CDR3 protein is CASSFIGVGPQEQFF. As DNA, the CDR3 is TGTGCCAGCAGCTTTATTGGTGTGGGGCCTCAGGAGCAGTTCTTC.

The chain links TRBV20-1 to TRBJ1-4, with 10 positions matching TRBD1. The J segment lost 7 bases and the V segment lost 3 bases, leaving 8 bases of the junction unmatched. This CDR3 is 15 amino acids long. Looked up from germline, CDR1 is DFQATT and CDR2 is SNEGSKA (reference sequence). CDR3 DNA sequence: TGCAGTGCTAGGACCGCGGACAGGGGGAGTGAAAAACTGTTTTTT. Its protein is CSARTADRGSEKLFF.

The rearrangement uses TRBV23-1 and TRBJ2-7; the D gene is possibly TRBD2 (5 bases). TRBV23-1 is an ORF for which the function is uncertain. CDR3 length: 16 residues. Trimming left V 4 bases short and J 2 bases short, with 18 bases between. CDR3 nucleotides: TGCGCCAGCAGTCGTCCCCGGGGTGGCATCCCCTACGAGCAGTACTTC. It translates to CASSRPRGGIPYEQYF.

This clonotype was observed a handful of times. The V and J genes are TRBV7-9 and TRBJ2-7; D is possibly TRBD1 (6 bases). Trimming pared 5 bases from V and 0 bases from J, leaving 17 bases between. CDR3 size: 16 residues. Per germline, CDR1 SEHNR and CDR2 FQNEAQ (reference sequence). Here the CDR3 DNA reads TGTGCCAGCAGCCGCGCTCAGGGGCGAGCCTCCTACGAGCAGTACTTC. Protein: CASSRAQGRASYEQYF.

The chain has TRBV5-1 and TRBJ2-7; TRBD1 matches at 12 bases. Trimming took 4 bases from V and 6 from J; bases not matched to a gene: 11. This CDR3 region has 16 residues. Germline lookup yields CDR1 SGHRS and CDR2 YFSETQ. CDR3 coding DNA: TGCGCCAGCAGCCCAAACGCGGGACAGGGGGCTAGCGAGCAGTACTTC. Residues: CASSPNAGQGASEQYF.

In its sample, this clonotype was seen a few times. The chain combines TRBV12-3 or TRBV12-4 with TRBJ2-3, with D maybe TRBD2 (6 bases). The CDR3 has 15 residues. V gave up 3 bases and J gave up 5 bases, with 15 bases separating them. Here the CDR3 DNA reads TGTGCCAGCAGTTTGGCGAGCGGGCTAGTAGATACGCAGTATTTT. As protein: CASSLASGLVDTQYF.

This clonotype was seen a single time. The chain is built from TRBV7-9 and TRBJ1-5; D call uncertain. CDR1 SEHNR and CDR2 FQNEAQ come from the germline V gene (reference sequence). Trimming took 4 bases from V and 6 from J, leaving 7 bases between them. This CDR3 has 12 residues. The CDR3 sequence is CASSSSSQPQHF. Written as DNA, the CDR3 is TGTGCCAGCAGCTCTTCGAGTCAGCCCCAGCATTTT.

The CDR3 loop reads CASTVGQMGRTEAFF. The CDR3 DNA reads as TGTGCCAGCACCGTAGGACAGATGGGTCGCACTGAAGCTTTCTTT. The V and J genes are TRBV7-2 and TRBJ1-1; maybe TRBD1 (6 bases). V gave up 7 bases and J gave up 4 bases, with 19 bases separating them. The CDR3 runs to 15 residues. The V gene's germline CDR1 is SGHTA and CDR2 FQGNSA.

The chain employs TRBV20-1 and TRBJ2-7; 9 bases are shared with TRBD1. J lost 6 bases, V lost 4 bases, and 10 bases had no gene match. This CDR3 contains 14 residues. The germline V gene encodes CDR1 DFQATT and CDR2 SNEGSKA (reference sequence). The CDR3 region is CSAKKRTGAAEQYF. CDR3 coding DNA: TGCAGTGCTAAAAAAAGGACAGGGGCCGCCGAGCAGTACTTC.

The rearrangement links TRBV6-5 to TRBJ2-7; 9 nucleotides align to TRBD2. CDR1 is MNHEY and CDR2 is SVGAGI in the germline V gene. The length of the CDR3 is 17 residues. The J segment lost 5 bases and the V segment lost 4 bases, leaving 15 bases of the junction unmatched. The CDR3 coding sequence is TGTGCCAGCAGTTCTTCTCGACGGGGCGGGAGGGGTCACGAGCAGTACTTC. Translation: CASSSSRRGGRGHEQYF.

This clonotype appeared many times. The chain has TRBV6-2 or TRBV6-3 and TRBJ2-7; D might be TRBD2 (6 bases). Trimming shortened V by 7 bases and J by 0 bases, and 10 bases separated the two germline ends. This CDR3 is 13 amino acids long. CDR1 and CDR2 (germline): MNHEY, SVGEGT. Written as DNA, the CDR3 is TGTGCCAGCATCAGGACTATCTCCTACGAGCAGTACTTC. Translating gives CASIRTISYEQYF.

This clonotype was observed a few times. The CDR3 DNA reads as TGTGCCATCAGTGAAAACAGGGGAGGTCAAGGTCAGCCCCAGCATTTT. This encodes CAISENRGGQGQPQHF. The J gene is TRBJ1-5, the V gene TRBV10-3; TRBD1 agrees at 7 bases. CDR1 is ENHRY and CDR2 is SYGVKD in the germline V gene. The CDR3 is made up of 16 amino acids. The V gene end was trimmed by 3 bases and the J gene end by 6 bases; junction bases not matched to a gene: 11.

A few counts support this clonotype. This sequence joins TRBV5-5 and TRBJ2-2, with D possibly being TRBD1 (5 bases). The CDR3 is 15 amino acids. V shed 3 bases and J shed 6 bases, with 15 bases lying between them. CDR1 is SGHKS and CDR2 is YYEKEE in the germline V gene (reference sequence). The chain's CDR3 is CASSWAAGFAGELFF. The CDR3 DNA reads TGTGCCAGCAGCTGGGCGGCAGGGTTTGCCGGGGAGCTGTTTTTT.

The CDR3 nucleotides read TGCGCCAGCAGCTCGACAGGGGGGACTCTGAACACTGAAGCTTTCTTT. As protein: CASSSTGGTLNTEAFF. This rearrangement joins TRBV5-1 to TRBJ1-1; TRBD1 matches 9 bases. Unmatched junction bases numbered 6, after V lost 3 bases and J lost 0 bases. This CDR3 is built from 16 residues. Germline assignment: CDR1 SGHRS and CDR2 YFSETQ.

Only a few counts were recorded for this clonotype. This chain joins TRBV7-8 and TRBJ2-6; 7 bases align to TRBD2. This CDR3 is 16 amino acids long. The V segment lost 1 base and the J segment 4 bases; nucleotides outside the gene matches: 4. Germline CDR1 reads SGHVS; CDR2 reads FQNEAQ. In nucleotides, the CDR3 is TGTGCCAGCAGCTTAGTCGGGGGGTCCGGGGCCAACGTCCTGACTTTC. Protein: CASSLVGGSGANVLTF.

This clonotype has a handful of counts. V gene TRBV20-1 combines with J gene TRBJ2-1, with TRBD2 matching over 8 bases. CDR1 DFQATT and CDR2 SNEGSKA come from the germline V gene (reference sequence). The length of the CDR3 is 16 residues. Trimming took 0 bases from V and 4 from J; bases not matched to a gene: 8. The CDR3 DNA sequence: TGCAGTGCTAGAGATACCTCGCGCGGGAGGTACAATGAGCAGTTCTTC. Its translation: CSARDTSRGRYNEQFF.

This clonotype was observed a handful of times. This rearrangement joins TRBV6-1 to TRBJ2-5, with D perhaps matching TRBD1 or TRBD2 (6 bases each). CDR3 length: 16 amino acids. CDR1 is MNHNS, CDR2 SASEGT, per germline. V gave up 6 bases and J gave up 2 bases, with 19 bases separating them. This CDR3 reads CASSTTWGAGQETQYF. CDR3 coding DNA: TGTGCCAGCAGCACAACGTGGGGGGCTGGGCAAGAGACCCAGTACTTC.

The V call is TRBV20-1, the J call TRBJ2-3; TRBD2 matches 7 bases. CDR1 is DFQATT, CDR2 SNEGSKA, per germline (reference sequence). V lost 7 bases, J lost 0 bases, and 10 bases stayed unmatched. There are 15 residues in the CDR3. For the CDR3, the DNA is TGCAGTGTGAGCGAACTAGCGAGTAGCACAGATACGCAGTATTTT. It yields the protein CSVSELASSTDTQYF.

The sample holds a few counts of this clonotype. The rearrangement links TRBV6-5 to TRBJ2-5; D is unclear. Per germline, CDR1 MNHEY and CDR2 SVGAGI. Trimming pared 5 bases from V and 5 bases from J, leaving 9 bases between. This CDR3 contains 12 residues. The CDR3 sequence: CASSQRGETQYF. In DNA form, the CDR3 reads TGTGCCAGCAGTCAACGTGGGGAGACCCAGTACTTC.

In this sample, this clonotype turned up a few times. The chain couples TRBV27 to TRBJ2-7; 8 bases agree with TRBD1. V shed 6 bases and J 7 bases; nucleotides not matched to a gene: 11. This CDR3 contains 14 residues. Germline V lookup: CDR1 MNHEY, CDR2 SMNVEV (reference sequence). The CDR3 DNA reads TGTGCCAGCAGGCCTGGACAGGGTAGACGGGAGCAGTACTTC. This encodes CASRPGQGRREQYF.

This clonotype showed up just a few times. The CDR3 nucleotides are TGCGCCAGCAGCTTTAGCGGGCATAGCACAGATACGCAGTATTTT. It specifies CASSFSGHSTDTQYF. The chain links TRBV5-1 to TRBJ2-3; 7 bases agree with TRBD2. Per germline, CDR1 SGHRS and CDR2 YFSETQ. This CDR3 contains 15 residues. V trimming: 2 bases; J trimming: 0 bases; junction bases outside the gene matches: 3.

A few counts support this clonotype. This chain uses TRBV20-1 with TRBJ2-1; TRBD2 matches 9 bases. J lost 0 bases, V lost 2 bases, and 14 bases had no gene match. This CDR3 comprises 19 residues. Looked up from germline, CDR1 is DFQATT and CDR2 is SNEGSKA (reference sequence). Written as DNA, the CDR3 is TGCAGTGCTAGATCACACCAACTAGCGGGCACGAGCTCCTACAATGAGCAGTTCTTC. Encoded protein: CSARSHQLAGTSSYNEQFF.

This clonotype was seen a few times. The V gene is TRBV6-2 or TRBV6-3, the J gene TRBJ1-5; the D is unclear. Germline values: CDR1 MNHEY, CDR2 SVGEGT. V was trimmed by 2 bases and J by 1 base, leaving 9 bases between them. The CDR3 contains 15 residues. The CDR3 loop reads CASSYALSSNQPQHF. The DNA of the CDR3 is TGTGCCAGCAGTTACGCGCTATCCAGCAATCAGCCCCAGCATTTT.

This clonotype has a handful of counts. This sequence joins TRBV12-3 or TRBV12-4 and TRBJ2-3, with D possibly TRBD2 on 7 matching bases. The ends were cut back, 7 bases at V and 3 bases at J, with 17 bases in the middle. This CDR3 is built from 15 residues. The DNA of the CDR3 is TGTGCCAGCACCCTGGGGGGGCCCTTAACAGATACGCAGTATTTT. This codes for CASTLGGPLTDTQYF.

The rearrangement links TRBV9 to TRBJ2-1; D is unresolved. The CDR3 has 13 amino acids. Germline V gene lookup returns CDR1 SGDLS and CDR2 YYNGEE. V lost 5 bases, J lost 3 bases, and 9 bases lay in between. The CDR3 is CASSSTDYNEQFF. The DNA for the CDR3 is TGTGCCAGCAGTTCTACTGACTACAATGAGCAGTTCTTC. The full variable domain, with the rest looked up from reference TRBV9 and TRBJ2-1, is DSGVTQTPKHLITATGQRVTLRCSPRSGDLSVYWYQQSLDQGLQFLIQYYNGEERAKGNILERFSAQQFPDLHSELNLSSLELGDSALYFCASSSTDYNEQFFGPGTRLTVL.

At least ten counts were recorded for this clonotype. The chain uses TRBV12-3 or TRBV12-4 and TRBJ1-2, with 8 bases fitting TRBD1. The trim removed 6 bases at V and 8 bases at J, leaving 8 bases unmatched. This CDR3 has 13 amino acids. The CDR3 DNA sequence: TGTGCCAGCAGCAGGGGGCTCCAAAAAGGCTACACCTTC. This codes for CASSRGLQKGYTF.

CDR3 in amino acids: CASTPYKGGYGYTF. The CDR3 bases are TGTGCCAGCACCCCGTACAAAGGTGGCTATGGCTACACCTTC. The chain combines TRBV28 with TRBJ1-2; D gene unclear. Per the germline V gene, CDR1 is MDHEN and CDR2 is SYDVKM. With 7 bases removed from V and 4 bases from J, the gap between germline ends came to 16 bases. The CDR3 loop spans 14 amino acids.

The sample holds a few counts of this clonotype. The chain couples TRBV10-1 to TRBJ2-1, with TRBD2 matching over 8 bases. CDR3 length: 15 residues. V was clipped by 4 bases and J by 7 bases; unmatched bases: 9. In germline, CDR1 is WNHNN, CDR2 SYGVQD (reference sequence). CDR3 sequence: CASSVNLAGSNEQFF. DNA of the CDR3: TGCGCCAGCAGTGTAAACTTAGCGGGGTCAAATGAGCAGTTCTTC.

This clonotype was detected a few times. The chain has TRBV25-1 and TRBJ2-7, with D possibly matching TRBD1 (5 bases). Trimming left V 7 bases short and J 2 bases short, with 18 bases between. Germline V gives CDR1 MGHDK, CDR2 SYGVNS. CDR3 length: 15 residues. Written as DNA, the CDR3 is TGTGCCAGCAACCGAGTGGGGCGTCTCGCCTACGAGCAGTACTTC. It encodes CASNRVGRLAYEQYF.

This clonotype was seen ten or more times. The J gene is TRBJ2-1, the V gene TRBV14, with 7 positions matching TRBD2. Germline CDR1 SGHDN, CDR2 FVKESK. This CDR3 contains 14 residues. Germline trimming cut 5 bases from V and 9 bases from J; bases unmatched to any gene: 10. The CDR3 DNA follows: TGTGCCAGCAGCTCCGAGGCGGGAGTCGCTGAGCAGTTCTTC. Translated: CASSSEAGVAEQFF.